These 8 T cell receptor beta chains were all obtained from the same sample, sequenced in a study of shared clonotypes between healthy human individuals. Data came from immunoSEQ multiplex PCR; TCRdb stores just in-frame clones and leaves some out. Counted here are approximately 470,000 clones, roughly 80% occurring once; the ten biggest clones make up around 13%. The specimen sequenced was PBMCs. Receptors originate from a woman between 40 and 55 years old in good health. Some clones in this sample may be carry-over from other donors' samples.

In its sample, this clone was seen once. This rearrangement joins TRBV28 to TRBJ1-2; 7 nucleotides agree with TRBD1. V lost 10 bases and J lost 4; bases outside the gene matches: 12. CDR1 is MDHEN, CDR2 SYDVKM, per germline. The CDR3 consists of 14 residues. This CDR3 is CATVPRGVVYGYTF. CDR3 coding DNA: TGTGCCACCGTCCCCAGGGGGGTTGTCTATGGCTACACCTTC.

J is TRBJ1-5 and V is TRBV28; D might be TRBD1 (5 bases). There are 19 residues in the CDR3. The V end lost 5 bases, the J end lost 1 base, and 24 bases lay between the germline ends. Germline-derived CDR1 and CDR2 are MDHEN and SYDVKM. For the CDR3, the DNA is TGTGCCAGCAGTCCGGGACGGAACTCTTACCGAGGGAGCAATCAGCCCCAGCATTTT. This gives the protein CASSPGRNSYRGSNQPQHF.

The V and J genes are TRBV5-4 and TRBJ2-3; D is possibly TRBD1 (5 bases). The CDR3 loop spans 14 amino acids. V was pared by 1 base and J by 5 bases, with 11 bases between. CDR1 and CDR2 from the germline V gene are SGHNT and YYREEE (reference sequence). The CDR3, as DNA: TGTGCCAGCAGCTTGTTTAGGGGTCAAGATACGCAGTATTTT. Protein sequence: CASSLFRGQDTQYF.

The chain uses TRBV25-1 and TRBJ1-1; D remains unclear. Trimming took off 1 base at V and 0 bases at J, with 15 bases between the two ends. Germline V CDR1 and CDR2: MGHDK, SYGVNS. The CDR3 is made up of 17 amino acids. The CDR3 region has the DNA TGTGCCAGCAGTGAATTTGATGGGTCAGCTTTGAACACTGAAGCTTTCTTT. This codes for CASSEFDGSALNTEAFF. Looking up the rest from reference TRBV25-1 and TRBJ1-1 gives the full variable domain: EADIYQTPRYLVIGTGKKITLECSQTMGHDKMYWYQQDPGMELHLIHYSYGVNSTEKGDLSSESTVSRIRTEHFPLTLESARPSHTSQYLCASSEFDGSALNTEAFFGQGTRLTVV.

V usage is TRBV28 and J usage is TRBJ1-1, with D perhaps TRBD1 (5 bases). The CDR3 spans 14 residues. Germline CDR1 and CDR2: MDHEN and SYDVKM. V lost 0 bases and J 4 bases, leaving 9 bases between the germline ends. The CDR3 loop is CASSLWARGTEAFF. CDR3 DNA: TGTGCCAGCAGTTTATGGGCTAGGGGCACTGAAGCTTTCTTT. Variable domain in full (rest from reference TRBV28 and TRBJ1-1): DVKVTQSSRYLVKRTGEKVFLECVQDMDHENMFWYRQDPGLGLRLIYFSYDVKMKEKGDIPEGYSVSREKKERFSLILESASTNQTSMYLCASSLWARGTEAFFGQGTRLTVV.

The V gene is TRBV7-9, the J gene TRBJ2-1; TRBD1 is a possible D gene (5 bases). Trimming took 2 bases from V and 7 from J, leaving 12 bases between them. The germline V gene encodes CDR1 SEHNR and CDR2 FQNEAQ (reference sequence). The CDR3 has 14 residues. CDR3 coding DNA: TGTGCCAGCAGCTTATCACAGGAAACGAATGAGCAGTTCTTC. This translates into CASSLSQETNEQFF.

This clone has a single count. CDR3 sequence (DNA): TGTGCCTGGAGGGGGGGGTCGGAGACCCAGTACTTC. Amino acid sequence: CAWRGGSETQYF. The gene calls are TRBV30 and TRBJ2-5; 7 bases fit TRBD2. The CDR3 is 12 residues long. The junction had 3 bases not matched to a gene; V was cut back by 3 bases and J by 5 bases. Per the germline V gene, CDR1 is GTSNPN and CDR2 is SVGIG (reference sequence).

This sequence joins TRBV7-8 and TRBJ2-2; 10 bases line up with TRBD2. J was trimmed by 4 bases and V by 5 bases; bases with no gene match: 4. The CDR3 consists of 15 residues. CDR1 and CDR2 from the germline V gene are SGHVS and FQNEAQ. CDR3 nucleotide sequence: TGTGCCAGCAGCCAGTTAGCGGGAGGCACCGGGGAGCTGTTTTTT. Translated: CASSQLAGGTGELFF. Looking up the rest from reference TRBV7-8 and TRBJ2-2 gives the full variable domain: GAGVSQSPRYKVAKRGQDVALRCDPISGHVSLFWYQQALGQGPEFLTYFQNEAQLDKSGLPSDRFFAERPEGSVSTLKIQRTQQEDSAVYLCASSQLAGGTGELFFGEGSRLTVL.